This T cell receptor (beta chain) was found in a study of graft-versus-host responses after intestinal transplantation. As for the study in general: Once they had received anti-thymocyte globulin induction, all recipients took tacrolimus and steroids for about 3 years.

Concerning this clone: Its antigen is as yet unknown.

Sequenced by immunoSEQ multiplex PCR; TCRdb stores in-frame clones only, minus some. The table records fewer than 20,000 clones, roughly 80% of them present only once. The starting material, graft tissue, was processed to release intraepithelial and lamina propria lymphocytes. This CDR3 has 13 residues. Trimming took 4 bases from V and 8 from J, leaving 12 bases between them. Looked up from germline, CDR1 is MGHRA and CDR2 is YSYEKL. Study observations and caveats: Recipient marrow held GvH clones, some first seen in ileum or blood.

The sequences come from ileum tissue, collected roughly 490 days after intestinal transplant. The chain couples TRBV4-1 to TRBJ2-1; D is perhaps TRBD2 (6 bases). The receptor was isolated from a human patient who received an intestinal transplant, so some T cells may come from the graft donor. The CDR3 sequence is CASSPQPGDEQFF. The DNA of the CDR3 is TGCGCCAGCAGCCCCCAACCGGGGGATGAGCAGTTCTTC.